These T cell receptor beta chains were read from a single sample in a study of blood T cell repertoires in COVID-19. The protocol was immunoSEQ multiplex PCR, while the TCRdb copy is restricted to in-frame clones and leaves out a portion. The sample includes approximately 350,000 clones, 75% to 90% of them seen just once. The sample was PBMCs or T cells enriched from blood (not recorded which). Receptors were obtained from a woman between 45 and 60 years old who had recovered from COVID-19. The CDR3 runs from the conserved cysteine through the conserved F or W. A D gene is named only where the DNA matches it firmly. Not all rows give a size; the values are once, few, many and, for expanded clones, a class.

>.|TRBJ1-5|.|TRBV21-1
CASSSNTRDSSVSNQPQHF
TGTGCCAGCAGCTCGAATACACGGGACAGCTCCGTGAGCAATCAGCCCCAGCATTTT
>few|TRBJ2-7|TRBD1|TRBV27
CASSFSVDRRSYEQYF
TGTGCCAGCAGTTTCTCTGTGGACAGGCGCTCCTACGAGCAGTACTTC
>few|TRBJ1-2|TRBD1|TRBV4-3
CASSPDGTGDRGYTF
TGCGCCAGCAGCCCCGACGGGACAGGGGACAGGGGCTACACCTTC
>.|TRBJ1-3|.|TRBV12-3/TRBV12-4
CASSLYEGNTIYF
TGTGCCAGCAGTTTGTACGAGGGAAACACCATATATTTT
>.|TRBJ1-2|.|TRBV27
CASSLSPRGNGYTF
TGTGCCAGCAGTTTATCTCCCAGAGGAAATGGCTACACCTTC
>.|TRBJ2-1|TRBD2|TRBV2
CASSRDYLSYNEQFF
TGTGCCAGCAGTCGGGACTACCTCTCCTACAATGAGCAGTTCTTC
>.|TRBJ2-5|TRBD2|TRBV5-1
CASTSSGTSGSETQYF
TGCGCCAGTACTTCTTCCGGGACTAGCGGGAGTGAGACCCAGTACTTC
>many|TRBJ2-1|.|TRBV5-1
CASSLGGQTLQFF
TGCGCCAGCAGCTTGGGTGGCCAAACCCTGCAGTTCTTC
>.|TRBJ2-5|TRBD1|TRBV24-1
CATSAGRTGIQETQYF
TGTGCCACCAGTGCAGGGCGGACAGGGATACAAGAGACCCAGTACTTC
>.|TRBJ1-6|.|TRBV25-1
CASSEEARPLHF
TGTGCCAGCAGTGAAGAAGCCAGGCCCCTCCACTTT
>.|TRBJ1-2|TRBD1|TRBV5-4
CASSLRWTGLDGYTF
TGTGCCAGCAGCTTGCGGTGGACAGGGCTTGATGGCTACACCTTC
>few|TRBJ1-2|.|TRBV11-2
CASSLDWALDGYGYTF
TGTGCCAGCAGCTTAGATTGGGCACTAGACGGGTATGGCTACACCTTC
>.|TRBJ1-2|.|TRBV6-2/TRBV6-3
CASSYQGQANYGYTF
TGTGCCAGCAGTTACCAGGGACAAGCCAACTATGGCTACACCTTC
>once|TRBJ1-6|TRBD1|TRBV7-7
CASSHNRGLYNSPLHF
TGTGCTAGCAGCCATAACAGGGGTTTGTATAATTCACCCCTCCACTTT
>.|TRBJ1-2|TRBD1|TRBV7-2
CASSVGSDRVGGYTF
TGTGCCAGCAGCGTGGGCTCAGACAGGGTGGGTGGCTACACCTTC
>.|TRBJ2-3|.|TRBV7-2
CASSLAAIGGDTQYF
TGTGCCAGCAGCTTAGCCGCGATTGGGGGGGATACGCAGTATTTT
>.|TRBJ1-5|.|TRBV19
CASSIDRGAGQPQHF
TGTGCCAGTAGTATAGATCGCGGGGCGGGTCAGCCCCAGCATTTT